The 26 T cell receptor beta chains presented below share a single source sample, sequenced in a study of blood T cell repertoires in COVID-19. The repertoire was sequenced with immunoSEQ multiplex PCR; TCRdb's copy has only in-frame clones and lacks some. The data show over 200,000 clones, roughly four fifths seen once. The sample taken for sequencing was peripheral blood. These receptor sequences come from a woman in her forties or fifties with active or convalescent COVID-19.

J is TRBJ2-2 and V is TRBV6-5; possibly TRBD2 for D (5 bases). There are 14 residues in the CDR3. The V and J ends lost 6 bases and 8 bases respectively, with 16 bases between them. Germline V gene lookup returns CDR1 MNHEY and CDR2 SVGAGI. The CDR3 region is CASSPYSGMGELFF. CDR3 DNA: TGTGCCAGCAGCCCCTACTCCGGGATGGGGGAGCTGTTTTTT.

The chain links TRBV28 to TRBJ1-1; the D gene is possibly TRBD1 (6 bases). From germline, CDR1 is MDHEN and CDR2 SYDVKM. This CDR3 region has 16 residues. The V end was cut by 5 bases, the J end by 0 bases, with 16 bases between. CDR3 in amino acids: CASSPPRQVLNTEAFF. CDR3 nucleotides: TGTGCCAGCAGTCCTCCCCGACAGGTATTGAACACTGAAGCTTTCTTT.

The chain employs TRBV4-1 and TRBJ1-3, with a possible D match to TRBD1 (5 bases). The CDR3 is 14 residues long. Trimming stripped 5 bases from V and 4 bases from J, with 12 bases between. Germline lookup yields CDR1 MGHRA and CDR2 YSYEKL. The CDR3 loop is CASSSGGYGNTIYF. DNA for the CDR3: TGCGCCAGCAGCAGCGGGGGGTACGGAAACACCATATATTTT.

The chain couples TRBV2 to TRBJ2-5, with TRBD2 identical over 8 bases. The ends lost 7 bases at V and 1 base at J; junction bases unmatched: 8. The V gene's germline CDR1 is SNHLY and CDR2 FYNNEI. The CDR3 is 15 residues long. The CDR3: CASKYRGGTQETQYF. For the CDR3, the DNA is TGTGCCAGCAAGTATCGCGGGGGGACCCAAGAGACCCAGTACTTC.

The V gene is TRBV6-5, the J gene TRBJ1-1, with a weak D call TRBD1 (5 bases). The V and J ends lost 6 bases and 3 bases respectively, with 8 bases between them. This CDR3 is built from 12 residues. In germline, CDR1 is MNHEY, CDR2 SVGAGI. DNA of the CDR3: TGTGCCAGCAGGACAGTATACACTGAAGCTTTCTTT. Translating it yields CASRTVYTEAFF.

This chain joins TRBV4-1 and TRBJ2-1, with 10 bases lining up with TRBD1. The V segment lost 3 bases and the J segment 0 bases; nucleotides outside the gene matches: 2. The CDR3 consists of 16 residues. Germline CDR1 reads MGHRA; CDR2 reads YSYEKL. DNA of the CDR3: TGCGCCAGCAGCCAGGACAGGGGGTCCTCCTACAATGAGCAGTTCTTC. This sequence encodes CASSQDRGSSYNEQFF.

The count of this clone is one. The V call is TRBV3-1 (or the pseudogene TRBV3-2), the J call TRBJ2-3; 8 bases fit TRBD2. Trimming removed 4 bases from V and 2 bases from J; junction bases left unmatched: 2. The CDR3 is 14 amino acids. The V gene's germline CDR1 is LGHDT and CDR2 YNNKEL (reference sequence). This CDR3 is CASSLSGITDTQYF. CDR3 nucleotides: TGTGCCAGCAGCCTTAGCGGGATCACAGATACGCAGTATTTT.

The chain recombines TRBV6-4 with TRBJ2-6; weak D call: TRBD1 (5 bases). CDR3 size: 16 residues. V was clipped by 2 bases and J by 0 bases, with 8 bases between them. Looked up from germline, CDR1 is MRHNA and CDR2 is SNTAGT. The CDR3 coding sequence is TGTGCCAGCAGTGACCAGACAGACTCTGGGGCCAACGTCCTGACTTTC. It codes for CASSDQTDSGANVLTF.

The chain recombines TRBV19 with TRBJ2-3, with 9 bases identical to TRBD2. The germline V gene has CDR1 LNHDA and CDR2 SQIVND (reference sequence). This CDR3 has 17 amino acids. V was pared by 4 bases and J by 5 bases, with 13 bases of the junction left unmatched. CDR3 loop: CASSRGSSGGLGDTQYF. The CDR3 bases are TGTGCCAGTAGTAGAGGTTCGAGCGGGGGGCTGGGAGATACGCAGTATTTT.

The chain carries TRBV11-2 and TRBJ1-1; 7 positions agree with TRBD1. The CDR3 runs 18 residues. The J segment lost 0 bases and the V segment lost 0 bases, leaving 10 bases of the junction unmatched. CDR1 is SGHAT and CDR2 is FQNNGV in the germline V gene. CDR3 amino acids: CASSLDRRGRGMNTEAFF. In DNA form, the CDR3 reads TGTGCCAGCAGCTTAGACCGAAGGGGCAGGGGGATGAACACTGAAGCTTTCTTT.

The chain combines TRBV28 with TRBJ2-3; no clear D. The CDR3 totals 15 residues. The V gene's germline CDR1 is MDHEN and CDR2 SYDVKM. Trimming shortened V by 5 bases and J by 0 bases, and 12 bases separated the two germline ends. The CDR3 DNA reads as TGTGCCAGCAGTCCACAGAAACTTAGCACAGATACGCAGTATTTT. Translating gives CASSPQKLSTDTQYF.

This chain connects TRBV15 to TRBJ1-5, with no clear D. The CDR3 is 12 residues long. The ends were cut back, 3 bases at V and 4 bases at J, with 4 bases in the middle. CDR1 and CDR2 (germline): LNHNV, YYDKDF (reference sequence). The CDR3 DNA is TGTGCCACCAGCAGTCCAAATCAGCCCCAGCATTTT. This gives the protein CATSSPNQPQHF.

This clone was detected only once. The rearrangement joins TRBV19 to TRBJ2-5, with D unresolved. CDR1 is LNHDA, CDR2 SQIVND, per germline (reference sequence). The CDR3 is 14 residues long. Between the trimmed V and J ends, which lost 4 bases and 7 bases, there was a span of 16 bases. In DNA, the CDR3 is TGTGCCAGTAGTACCTCTAAATCCGTTGGGACCCAGTACTTC. It yields the protein CASSTSKSVGTQYF.

This clone appeared a single time. The CDR3 protein is CAISPGTSGSNEQYF. Written as DNA, the CDR3 is TGTGCCATCTCTCCCGGGACTAGCGGGAGCAACGAGCAGTACTTC. This chain uses TRBV10-3 with TRBJ2-7; 14 nucleotides match TRBD2. Per the germline V gene, CDR1 is ENHRY and CDR2 is SYGVKD. V dropped 8 bases and J dropped 5; count of bases not matched to a gene: 8. The CDR3 runs 15 residues.

CDR3 amino acids: CASSSDNTGPTEAFF. CDR3 nucleotides: TGTGCCAGCAGTTCCGATAATACAGGGCCCACTGAAGCTTTCTTT. The rearrangement uses TRBV28 and TRBJ1-1, with D perhaps TRBD1 (6 bases). V was trimmed by 4 bases and J by 4 bases, leaving 16 bases between them. Germline V gene lookup returns CDR1 MDHEN and CDR2 SYDVKM. The CDR3 consists of 15 residues.

The rearrangement joins TRBV28 to TRBJ1-2; TRBD1 matches 9 bases. The CDR3 is made up of 14 amino acids. The ends lost 3 bases at V and 8 bases at J; junction bases unmatched: 7. Germline lookup yields CDR1 MDHEN and CDR2 SYDVKM. CDR3 loop: CASSFNRGLRGYTF. CDR3 DNA: TGTGCCAGCAGTTTTAACAGGGGGCTTCGGGGCTACACCTTC.

This clone has just one count. The rearrangement uses TRBV29-1 and TRBJ1-2; D might be TRBD1 (6 bases). The CDR3 has 12 amino acids. Germline lookup yields CDR1 SQVTM and CDR2 ANQGSEA. The V end lost 4 bases, the J end lost 6 bases, and 12 bases lay between the germline ends. The CDR3 DNA sequence: TGCAGCGTTGTCCCAGGGGCCGATGGCTACACCTTC. It codes for CSVVPGADGYTF.

V is TRBV6-4 and J is TRBJ2-3, with 7 bases matching TRBD2. Germline CDR1 MRHNA, CDR2 SNTAGT. The ends lost 2 bases at V and 2 bases at J; junction bases unmatched: 1. The length of the CDR3 is 14 residues. The CDR3 DNA reads as TGTGCCAGCAGTGACCGGGGGGACACAGATACGCAGTATTTT. Its translation is CASSDRGDTDTQYF.

The gene calls are TRBV29-1 and TRBJ2-1; 11 bases align to TRBD1. The germline gives CDR1 SQVTM, CDR2 ANQGSEA. The CDR3 runs 15 residues. Losses at the gene ends were 7 bases for V and 4 bases for J; bases not matched to a gene: 9. The CDR3 is CSAGQGASRYNEQFF. The CDR3 nucleotides read TGCAGCGCCGGACAGGGGGCAAGTCGATACAATGAGCAGTTCTTC.

This chain joins TRBV3-1 (or the pseudogene TRBV3-2) and TRBJ2-5; no clear D. V was pared by 2 bases and J by 2 bases, with 6 bases between. The germline CDR1 and CDR2 sequences are LGHDT and YNNKEL (reference sequence). CDR3 length: 13 residues. The DNA for the CDR3 is TGTGCCAGCAGCCAATTAGCTCAAGAGACCCAGTACTTC. The encoded protein is CASSQLAQETQYF.

This clone is a singleton in its sample. The rearrangement uses TRBV5-6 and TRBJ2-3, with TRBD2 matching 8 bases. Germline values: CDR1 SGHDT, CDR2 YYEEEE. The CDR3 is 16 residues long. V lost 0 bases to trimming and J lost 2 bases; unmatched junction nucleotides: 5. DNA for the CDR3: TGTGCCAGCAGCTTGGCGGTAGCGGGACACACAGATACGCAGTATTTT. It encodes CASSLAVAGHTDTQYF.

This clone was observed a handful of times. The chain's CDR3 is CASSLETFYGYTF. CDR3 sequence (DNA): TGTGCCAGCAGTTTGGAGACTTTCTATGGCTACACCTTC. V is TRBV12-3 or TRBV12-4 and J is TRBJ1-2; D gene unclear. The V end lost 3 bases, the J end lost 4 bases, and 9 bases lay between the germline ends. The CDR3 is 13 amino acids.

CDR3 loop: CATSDPSVTGANVLTF. The CDR3 bases are TGTGCCACCAGTGACCCTTCGGTTACTGGGGCCAACGTCCTGACTTTC. The rearrangement links TRBV24-1 to TRBJ2-6, with no clear D. The CDR3 consists of 16 residues. Looked up from germline, CDR1 is KGHDR and CDR2 is SFDVKD. The germline V and J ends were trimmed by 4 bases and 2 bases, with 11 bases remaining between them.

The chain links TRBV18 to TRBJ1-1, with a weak D call TRBD1 (6 bases). The germline V gene encodes CDR1 KGHSH and CDR2 LQKENI. The V and J ends lost 3 bases and 0 bases respectively, with 11 bases between them. CDR3 length equals 15 residues. CDR3 in DNA: TGTGCCAGCTCACCGCCACAGGGTCTGAACACTGAAGCTTTCTTT. It yields the protein CASSPPQGLNTEAFF.

V usage is TRBV5-1 and J usage is TRBJ2-5; 13 bases match TRBD2. The CDR3 is 15 amino acids. The germline gives CDR1 SGHRS, CDR2 YFSETQ. V lost 5 bases, J lost 4 bases, and 5 bases stayed unmatched. CDR3 bases: TGCGCCAGCAGGCGACGACTAGCGGGGGGAGAGACCCAGTACTTC. Residues: CASRRRLAGGETQYF.

This chain joins TRBV6-1 and TRBJ2-7, with D possibly TRBD2 on 6 matching bases. CDR3 size: 14 residues. Germline CDR1 and CDR2: MNHNS and SASEGT. The ends were cut back, 2 bases at V and 7 bases at J, with 15 bases in the middle. The CDR3 is CASSEYGGVGEQYF. In DNA, the CDR3 is TGTGCCAGCAGTGAATATGGAGGGGTCGGGGAGCAGTACTTC.